This T cell receptor beta chain is drawn from a study of blood T cell repertoires in COVID-19 (dated by TCRdb to about 2020). A note on the overall study: Samples covering the acute and convalescent phases of COVID-19 were provided by collaborators in the United States, Italy and Spain. The samples were drawn from two sources: the first 160 participants of the ongoing ImmuneRACE study, and fewer than 1,500 subjects contributed by 6 global collaborators. The material from the prospective study consisted of cDNA or gDNA derived from T cells, B-cell-depleted T cells, or PBMCs. Where available, HLA class I and class II types were obtained from metadata supplied by the sample provider rather than from assay-based typing. The sample metadata nearly always contained a de-identified subject ID, COVID-19 status, age in years and sex. Subjects who had been exposed to COVID-19, were actively infected with it, or had recovered from it provided the deeply sampled blood TCRbeta repertoires that made up the dataset. The repertoires were made available in a free public database intended to serve as a resource for research on the immune response to SARS-CoV-2.

Broader findings and caveats from the paper: The quantity of clinical and demographic metadata differed by source and by participant and was supplied without curation.

Relative to germline, V is 6 bases shorter and J is 2 bases shorter, with 14 bases between their ends. The germline V gene provides CDR1 SQVTM and CDR2 ANQGSEA. Including cysteine and phenylalanine, the CDR3 has 15 amino acids. Kept here is only the CDR3 DNA, which spans 45 bases and is read in frame from base 1. TCRbeta CDR3 regions were amplified from genomic DNA using the immunoSEQ Assay, a bias-controlled multiplex PCR. On the authors' methods: Within the assay, amplification of reference gene primers was used to estimate how many nucleated cells each sample contained. To quantify the absolute abundance of each unique TCRbeta CDR3 rearrangement, sequence reads were collapsed and filtered. For each sample, productive Simpson clonality was calculated as the square root of Simpson's diversity index over productive rearrangements. TCRdb limited this immuneACCESS table to in-frame rearrangements with V and J called. A share of clones is missing; checked studies link under half to unresolved V genes, and the rest is unexplained. That table gives V, J and clone size, and the DNA gave D and trimming. Across this sample there are 400,000 to 550,000 clones, with around 90% seen only once. The biggest ten clones account for 1.5% to 2% of the sample.

Concerning this clone itself: The antigen it recognizes is unknown. Within one base of it there is no much larger clone, and no base qualities were kept.

Enrolling through a virtual design, the prospective study's participants ranged in age from roughly 18 to 89 years and lived across about two dozen United States geographic areas. In the prospective study, participants were assigned to cohorts based on the clinical history participants reported in a screening survey and a study questionnaire. Mobile phlebotomists in the prospective study collected whole blood, serum and a nasopharyngeal or oropharyngeal swab from every participant. Prospective study participants could optionally give additional blood draws and questionnaires over a 2-month period. Before DNA extraction, prospective study blood samples were shipped either frozen or at room temperature.

The clonotype originates from a woman younger than 30 with acute COVID-19. This chain joins TRBV29-1 to TRBJ2-6; the D gene is perhaps TRBD1, on 6 matching bases. The sequenced material came from PBMCs or T cells enriched from blood (not recorded which). The CDR3 region reads CSVQIQGPGANVLTF. The bases read TGCAGCGTCCAAATACAGGGCCCTGGGGCCAACGTCCTGACTTTC. The variable domain in full, with residues beyond the CDR3 obtained from the reference TRBV29-1 and TRBJ2-6 genes, is SAVISQKPSRDICQRGTSLTIQCQVDSQVTMMFWYRQQPGQSLTLIATANQGSEATYESGFVIDKFPISRPNLTFSTLTVSNMSPEDSSIYLCSVQIQGPGANVLTFGAGSRLTVL.